The clone carrying this TCR beta chain showed up just a few times. What it binds is unknown. This sample was taken from a study of T-cell memory formation after mild COVID-19. Study in general: Clusters were largely donor specific.

Overall study findings and caveats: The finding that pre-infection memory included some responding clones suggested that cross-reactive memory joined. The second-wave clones peaking on day 37 were not confirmed as SARS-CoV-2-specific.

Sample barcodes and UMIs were carried by the TCR alpha and TCR beta cDNA libraries that 5'RACE generated with constant-segment primers. TCRdb reprocessed the 5' RACE reads via MiXCR and lists one record per CDR3 protein. This table has more than 350,000 distinct CDR3 sequences, approximately 21% appearing once. Germline-derived CDR1 and CDR2 are KGHDR and SFDVKD. The CDR3 runs 16 residues. Trimming shortened V by 2 bases and J by 4 bases, and 15 bases separated the two germline ends. The V and J genes are TRBV24-1 and TRBJ2-3; D unresolved. The sample was PBMCs or a T cell subset sorted from them (not recorded which). The receptor was derived from an adult woman who had mild COVID-19 (a few samples of this study predate the infection). Cell type and time point are not known. CDR3 DNA sequence: TGTGCCACCAGTGATTCCCCAGGAACACACGCAGATACGCAGTATTTT. Protein: CATSDSPGTHADTQYF.